A single TCR beta chain is shown here with its context. Its antigen is unknown. In the study's own analysis: For the immunoSEQ data, sequences were junction-only without quality scores, so filtering differed. Assay used: immunoSEQ multiplex PCR; TCRdb lists only in-frame clones, some missing. D and trimming were read from the DNA, whereas the V and J calls and clone size are those reported in that table. The table has about 2.1 million clones, under 95% seen once; the top ten hold under 2%. These data are taken from a study of shared clonotypes between healthy human individuals. For the study at large: Each donor had three CD4 naive, three CD4 memory, two CD8 naive and one CD8 memory plate. Study-level points and caveats: In contrast to clonotypes shared by all four donors, non-shared clonotypes had lower generation probabilities.

Naive-designated CD8 cells lacked CD45RO, were positively enriched for CCR7, and omitted terminally differentiated effector memory CD45RA+ cells. Germline loops: CDR1 SGDLS, CDR2 YYNGEE. The CDR3 is 15 amino acids. Trimming cost V 3 bases and J 6 bases; bases outside gene matches: 9. J is TRBJ2-1 and V is TRBV9; TRBD2 matches at 7 bases. This TCR came from a young man in good health. Some clones in this sample may be carry-over from other donors' samples. Sequencing input: naive CD8+ T cells from PBMCs. The CDR3 sequence: CASSAGSGRTNEQFF. As DNA, the CDR3 is TGTGCCAGCAGCGCTGGTAGCGGGCGGACCAATGAGCAGTTCTTC.